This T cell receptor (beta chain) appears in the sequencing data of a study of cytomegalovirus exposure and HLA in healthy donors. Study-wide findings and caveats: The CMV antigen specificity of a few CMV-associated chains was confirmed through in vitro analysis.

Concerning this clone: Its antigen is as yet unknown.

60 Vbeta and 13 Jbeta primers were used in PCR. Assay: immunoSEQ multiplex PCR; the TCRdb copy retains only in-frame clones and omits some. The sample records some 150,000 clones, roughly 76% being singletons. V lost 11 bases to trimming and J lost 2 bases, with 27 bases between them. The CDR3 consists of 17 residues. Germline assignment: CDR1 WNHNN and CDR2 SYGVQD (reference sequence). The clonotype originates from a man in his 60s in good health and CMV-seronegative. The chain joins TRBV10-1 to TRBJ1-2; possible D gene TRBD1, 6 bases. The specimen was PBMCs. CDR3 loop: CAARKGHTREGNYGYTF. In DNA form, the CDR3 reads TGCGCCGCCCGCAAGGGACACACCCGTGAGGGAAACTATGGCTACACCTTC.